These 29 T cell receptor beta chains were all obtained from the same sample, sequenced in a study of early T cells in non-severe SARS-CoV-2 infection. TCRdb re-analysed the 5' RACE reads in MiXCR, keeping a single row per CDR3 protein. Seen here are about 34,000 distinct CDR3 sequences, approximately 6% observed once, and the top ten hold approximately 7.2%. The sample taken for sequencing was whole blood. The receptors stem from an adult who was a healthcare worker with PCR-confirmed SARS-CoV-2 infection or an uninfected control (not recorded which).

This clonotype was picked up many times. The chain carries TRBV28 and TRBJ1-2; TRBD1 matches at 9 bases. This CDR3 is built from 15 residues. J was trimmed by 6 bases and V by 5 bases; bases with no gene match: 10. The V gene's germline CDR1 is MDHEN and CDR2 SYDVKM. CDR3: CASSPPGQGFDGYTF. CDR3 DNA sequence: TGTGCCAGCAGTCCCCCGGGACAGGGTTTTGATGGCTACACCTTC.

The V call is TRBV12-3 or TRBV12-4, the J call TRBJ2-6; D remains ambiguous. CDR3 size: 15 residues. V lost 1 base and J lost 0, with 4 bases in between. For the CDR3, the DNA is TGTGCCAGCAGTTTAGAGCTCTCTGGGGCCAACGTCCTGACTTTC. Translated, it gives CASSLELSGANVLTF.

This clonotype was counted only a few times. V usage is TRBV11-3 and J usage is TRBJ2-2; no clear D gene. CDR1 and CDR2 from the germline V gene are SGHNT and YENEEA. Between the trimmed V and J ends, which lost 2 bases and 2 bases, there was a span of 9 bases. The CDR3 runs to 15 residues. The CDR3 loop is CASSLILRNTGELFF. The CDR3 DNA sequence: TGTGCCAGCAGCTTAATTCTTCGAAACACCGGGGAGCTGTTTTTT.

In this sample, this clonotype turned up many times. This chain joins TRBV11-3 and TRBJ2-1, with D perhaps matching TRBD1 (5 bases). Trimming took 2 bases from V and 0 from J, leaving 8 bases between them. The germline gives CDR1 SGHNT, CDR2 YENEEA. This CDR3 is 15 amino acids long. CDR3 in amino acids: CASSLNRFSYNEQFF. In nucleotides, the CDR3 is TGTGCCAGCAGCTTAAACAGGTTCTCCTACAATGAGCAGTTCTTC.

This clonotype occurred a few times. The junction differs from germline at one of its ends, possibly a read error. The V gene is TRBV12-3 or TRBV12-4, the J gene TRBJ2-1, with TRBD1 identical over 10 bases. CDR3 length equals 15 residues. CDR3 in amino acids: CANSSRDRGYNEQFF. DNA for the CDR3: TGTGCCAACAGTTCCCGGGACAGGGGTTACAATGAGCAGTTCTTC.

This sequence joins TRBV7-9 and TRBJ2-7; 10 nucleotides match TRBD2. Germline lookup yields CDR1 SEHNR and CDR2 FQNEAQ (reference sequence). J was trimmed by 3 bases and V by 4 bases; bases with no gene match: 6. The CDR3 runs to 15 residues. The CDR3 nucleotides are TGTGCCAGCAGCTCCAGCGGGGGGGGCCTCTACGAGCAGTACTTC. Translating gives CASSSSGGGLYEQYF.

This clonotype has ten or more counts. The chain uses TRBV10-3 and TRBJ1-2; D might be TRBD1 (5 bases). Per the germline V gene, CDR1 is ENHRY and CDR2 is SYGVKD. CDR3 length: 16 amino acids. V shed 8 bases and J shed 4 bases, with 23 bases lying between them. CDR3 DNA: TGTGCCATCGGACCACAAGACGGAGGCGGGGGCTATGGCTACACCTTC. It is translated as CAIGPQDGGGGYGYTF.

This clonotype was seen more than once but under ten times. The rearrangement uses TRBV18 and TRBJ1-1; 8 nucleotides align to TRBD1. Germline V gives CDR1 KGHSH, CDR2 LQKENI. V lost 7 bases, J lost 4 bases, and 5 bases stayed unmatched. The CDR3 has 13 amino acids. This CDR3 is CASCTGGVTEAFF. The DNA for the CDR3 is TGTGCCAGCTGTACAGGGGGTGTCACTGAAGCTTTCTTT.

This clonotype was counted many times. CDR3 loop: CASSGTGETQYF. The CDR3 DNA follows: TGTGCCAGCAGCGGGACTGGTGAGACCCAGTACTTC. The genes are TRBV12-3 or TRBV12-4 and TRBJ2-5, with a possible D match to TRBD2 (6 bases). The length of the CDR3 is 12 residues. Trimming removed 6 bases at V and 5 bases at J, with 10 bases between.

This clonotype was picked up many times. This CDR3 reads CASSSDSRSSYEQYF. In DNA, the CDR3 is TGTGCCAGCAGTTCGGACAGTCGAAGCTCCTACGAGCAGTACTTC. The chain links TRBV6-5 to TRBJ2-7, with D perhaps TRBD1 (6 bases). Germline V gene sequence: CDR1 MNHEY, CDR2 SVGAGI. V gave up 4 bases and J gave up 0 bases, with 13 bases separating them. This CDR3 has 15 amino acids.

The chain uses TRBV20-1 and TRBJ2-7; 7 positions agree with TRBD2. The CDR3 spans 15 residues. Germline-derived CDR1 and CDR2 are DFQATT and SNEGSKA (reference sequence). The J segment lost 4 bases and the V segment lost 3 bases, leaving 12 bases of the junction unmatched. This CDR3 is CSARGPAGTSYEQYF. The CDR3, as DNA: TGCAGTGCTAGGGGTCCAGCGGGAACCTCTTACGAGCAGTACTTC.

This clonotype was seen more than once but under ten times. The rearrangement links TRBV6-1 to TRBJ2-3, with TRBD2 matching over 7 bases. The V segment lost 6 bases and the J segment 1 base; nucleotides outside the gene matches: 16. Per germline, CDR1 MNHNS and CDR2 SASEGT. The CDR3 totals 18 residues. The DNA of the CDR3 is TGTGCCAGCAGCCCGGGACTATCGGGACTTCAGGGCACAGATACGCAGTATTTT. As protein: CASSPGLSGLQGTDTQYF.

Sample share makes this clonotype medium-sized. The CDR3 nucleotides are TGTGCCAGCAGGAATCCCACAGGGGTAGGCTATGGCTACACCTTC. Residues: CASRNPTGVGYGYTF. The chain employs TRBV28 and TRBJ1-2, with 7 bases lining up with TRBD1. V shed 6 bases, J shed 4 bases, and the junction held 11 bases outside the gene matches. CDR1 and CDR2 from the germline V gene are MDHEN and SYDVKM. The CDR3 covers 15 residues.

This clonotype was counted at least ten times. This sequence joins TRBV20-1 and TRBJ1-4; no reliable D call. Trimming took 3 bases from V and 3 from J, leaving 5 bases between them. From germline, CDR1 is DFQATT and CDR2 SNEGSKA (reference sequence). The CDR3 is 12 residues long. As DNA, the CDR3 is TGCAGTGCTAGGGGTCCTAATGAAAAACTGTTTTTT. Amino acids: CSARGPNEKLFF.

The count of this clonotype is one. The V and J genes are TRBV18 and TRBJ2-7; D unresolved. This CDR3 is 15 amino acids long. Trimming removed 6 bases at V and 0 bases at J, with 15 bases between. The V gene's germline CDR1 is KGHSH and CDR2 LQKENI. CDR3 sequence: CASSSLARLSYEQYF. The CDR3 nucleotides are TGTGCCAGCTCGTCCTTGGCCAGACTCTCCTACGAGCAGTACTTC.

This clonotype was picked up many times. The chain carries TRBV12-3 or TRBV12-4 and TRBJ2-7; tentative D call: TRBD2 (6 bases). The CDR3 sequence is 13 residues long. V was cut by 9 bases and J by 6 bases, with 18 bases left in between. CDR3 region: CASSISRDSEQYF. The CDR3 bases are TGTGCCAGTTCCATATCCAGGGACTCCGAGCAGTACTTC.

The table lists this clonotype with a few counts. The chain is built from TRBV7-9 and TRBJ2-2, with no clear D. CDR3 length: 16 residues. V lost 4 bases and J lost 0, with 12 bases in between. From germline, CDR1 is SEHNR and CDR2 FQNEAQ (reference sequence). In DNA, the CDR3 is TGTGCCAGCAGCTACCCGACAAAGTCGAACACCGGGGAGCTGTTTTTT. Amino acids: CASSYPTKSNTGELFF.

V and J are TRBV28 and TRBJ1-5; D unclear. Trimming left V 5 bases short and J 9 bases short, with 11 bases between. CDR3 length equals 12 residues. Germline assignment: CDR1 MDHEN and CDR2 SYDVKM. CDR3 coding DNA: TGTGCCAGCAGTCCCCGGGCCCGGCCCCAGCATTTT. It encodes CASSPRARPQHF.

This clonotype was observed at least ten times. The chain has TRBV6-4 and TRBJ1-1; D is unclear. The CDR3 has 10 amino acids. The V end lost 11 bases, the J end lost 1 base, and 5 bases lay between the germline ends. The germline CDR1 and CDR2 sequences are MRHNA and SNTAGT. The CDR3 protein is CADPNTEAFF. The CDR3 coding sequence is TGTGCCGATCCGAACACTGAAGCTTTCTTT.

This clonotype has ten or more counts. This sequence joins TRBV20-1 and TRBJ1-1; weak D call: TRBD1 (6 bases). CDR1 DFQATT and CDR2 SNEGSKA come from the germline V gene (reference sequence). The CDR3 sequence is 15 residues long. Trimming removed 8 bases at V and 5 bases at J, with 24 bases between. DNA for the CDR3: TGCAGTAACCACCCACGCGGGGGGCAGAGGACTGAAGCTTTCTTT. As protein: CSNHPRGGQRTEAFF.

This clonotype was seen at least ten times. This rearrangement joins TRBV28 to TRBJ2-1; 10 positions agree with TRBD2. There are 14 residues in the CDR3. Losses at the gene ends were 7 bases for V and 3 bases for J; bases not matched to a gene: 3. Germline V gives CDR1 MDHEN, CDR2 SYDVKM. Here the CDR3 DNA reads TGTGCCAGCATACAGCGGGGGGGCTACAATGAGCAGTTCTTC. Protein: CASIQRGGYNEQFF.

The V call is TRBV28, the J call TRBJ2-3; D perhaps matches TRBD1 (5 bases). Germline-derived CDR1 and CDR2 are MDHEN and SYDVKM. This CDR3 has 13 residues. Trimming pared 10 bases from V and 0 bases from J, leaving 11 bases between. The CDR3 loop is CANSRDSTDTQYF. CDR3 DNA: TGTGCCAACTCCAGGGATAGCACAGATACGCAGTATTTT.

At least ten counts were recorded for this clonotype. CDR3 DNA: TGCGCCAGCAGGAGACAGCCTAGCACAGATACGCAGTATTTT. The encoded protein is CASRRQPSTDTQYF. The chain links TRBV5-1 to TRBJ2-3; maybe TRBD1 (5 bases). From germline, CDR1 is SGHRS and CDR2 YFSETQ. CDR3 size: 14 residues. V gave up 5 bases and J gave up 0 bases, with 10 bases separating them.

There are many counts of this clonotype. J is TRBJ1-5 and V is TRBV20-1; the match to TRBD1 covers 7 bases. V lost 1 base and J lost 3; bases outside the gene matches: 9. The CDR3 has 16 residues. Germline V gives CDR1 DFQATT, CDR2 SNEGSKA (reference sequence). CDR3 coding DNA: TGCAGTGCTAGAGGTAACCAGGGACAGCTCAATCAGCCCCAGCATTTT. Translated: CSARGNQGQLNQPQHF.

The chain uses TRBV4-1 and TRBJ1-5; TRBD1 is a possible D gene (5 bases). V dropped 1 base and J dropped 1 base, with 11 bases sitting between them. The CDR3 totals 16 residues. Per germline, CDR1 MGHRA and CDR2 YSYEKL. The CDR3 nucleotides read TGCGCCAGCAGCCAAGCTGGGGCCGAGAGCAATCAGCCCCAGCATTTT. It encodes CASSQAGAESNQPQHF.

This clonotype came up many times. In nucleotides, the CDR3 is TGTGCCAGCAGCTTGGAAGGACAGGAGTCCTACGAGCAGTACTTC. Protein sequence: CASSLEGQESYEQYF. The V gene is TRBV5-4, the J gene TRBJ2-7; TRBD1 aligns across 7 bases. This CDR3 is built from 15 residues. Per germline, CDR1 SGHNT and CDR2 YYREEE (reference sequence). Trimming at V came to 0 bases and at J to 1 base, leaving 4 bases not matched to a gene.

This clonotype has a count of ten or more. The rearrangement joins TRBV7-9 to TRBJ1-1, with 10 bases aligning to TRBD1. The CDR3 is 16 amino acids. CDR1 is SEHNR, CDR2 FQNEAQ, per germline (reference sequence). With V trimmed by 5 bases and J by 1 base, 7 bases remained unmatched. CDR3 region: CASSHRTGGSNTEAFF. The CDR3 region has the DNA TGTGCCAGCAGCCACCGGACAGGGGGGTCGAACACTGAAGCTTTCTTT. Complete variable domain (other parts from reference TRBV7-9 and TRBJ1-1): DTGVSQNPRHKITKRGQNVTFRCDPISEHNRLYWYRQTLGQGPEFLTYFQNEAQLEKSRLLSDRFSAERPKGSFSTLEIQRTEQGDSAMYLCASSHRTGGSNTEAFFGQGTRLTVV.

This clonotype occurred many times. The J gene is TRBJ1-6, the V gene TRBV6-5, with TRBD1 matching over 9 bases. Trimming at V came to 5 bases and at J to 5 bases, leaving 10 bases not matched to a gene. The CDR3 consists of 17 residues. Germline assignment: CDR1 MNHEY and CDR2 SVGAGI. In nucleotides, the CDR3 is TGTGCCAGCAGTCGGTTACAGGGGGCTATGGATAATTCACCCCTCCACTTT. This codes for CASSRLQGAMDNSPLHF.

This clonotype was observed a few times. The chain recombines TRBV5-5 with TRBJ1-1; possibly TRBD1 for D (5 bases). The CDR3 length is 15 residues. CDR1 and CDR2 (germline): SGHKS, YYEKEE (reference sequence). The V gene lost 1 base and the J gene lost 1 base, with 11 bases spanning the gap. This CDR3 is CASSLQSGGNTEAFF. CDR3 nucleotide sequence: TGTGCCAGCAGCTTGCAATCCGGGGGGAACACTGAAGCTTTCTTT.